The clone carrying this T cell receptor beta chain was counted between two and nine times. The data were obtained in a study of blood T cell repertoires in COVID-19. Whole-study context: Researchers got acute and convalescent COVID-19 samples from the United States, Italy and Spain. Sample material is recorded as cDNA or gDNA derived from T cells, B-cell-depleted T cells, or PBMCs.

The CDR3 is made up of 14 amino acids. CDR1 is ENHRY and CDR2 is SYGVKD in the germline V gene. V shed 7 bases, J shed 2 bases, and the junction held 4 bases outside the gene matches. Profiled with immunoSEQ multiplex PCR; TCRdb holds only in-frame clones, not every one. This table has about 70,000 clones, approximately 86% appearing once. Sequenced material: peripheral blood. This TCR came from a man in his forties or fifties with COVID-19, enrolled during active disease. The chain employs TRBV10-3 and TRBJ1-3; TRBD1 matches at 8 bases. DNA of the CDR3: TGTGCCATCACTACAGGGGGTGCTGGAAACACCATATATTTT. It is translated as CAITTGGAGNTIYF.